This T cell receptor beta chain was recorded in a study of early T cells in non-severe SARS-CoV-2 infection. The germline V gene has CDR1 SGHRS and CDR2 YFSETQ. This CDR3 is 14 amino acids long. With V trimmed by 3 bases and J by 3 bases, 1 base remained unmatched. Individual cDNA molecules were tagged with unique molecular identifiers, the study reported. In TCRdb, the 5' RACE reads were re-called with MiXCR into one record per CDR3 protein. The table shows about 48,000 distinct CDR3 sequences, with more than 5.5% occurring only once. The source of this sequence is an adult who was a healthcare worker with PCR-confirmed SARS-CoV-2 infection or an uninfected control (not recorded which). This chain links TRBV5-1 with TRBJ1-3; 9 bases are a match to TRBD1. Sequences were derived from whole blood, sampled at baseline. DNA of the CDR3: TGCGCCAGCAGCTGGGGACAGGGTGGAAACACCATATATTTT. This gives the protein CASSWGQGGNTIYF. Based on the CDR3 plus reference TRBV5-1 and TRBJ1-3, the full variable domain is KAGVTQTPRYLIKTRGQQVTLSCSPISGHRSVSWYQQTPGQGLQFLFEYFSETQRNKGNFPGRFSGRQFSNSRSEMNVSTLELGDSALYLCASSWGQGGNTIYFGEGSWLTVV.